Following are 14 T cell receptor beta chains from one sample sequenced in a study of cytomegalovirus exposure and HLA in healthy donors. PCR amplification relied on 60 Vbeta primers (plus 13 Jbeta primers). The method was immunoSEQ multiplex PCR; TCRdb's version includes in-frame clones alone and lacks a portion of them. The table records 130,000 to 150,000 clones, more than 75% of them present only once. Material: PBMCs. The receptors were gathered from a male donor in good health and CMV-seronegative.

The chain is built from TRBV5-4 and TRBJ2-5, with 13 positions matching TRBD2. J was trimmed by 2 bases and V by 4 bases; bases with no gene match: 8. Germline CDR1 reads SGHNT; CDR2 reads YYREEE (reference sequence). The CDR3 runs to 17 residues. CDR3 in DNA: TGTGCCAGCAGCACCTTACTAGCGGGGGGGCTACAAGAGACCCAGTACTTC. The encoded protein is CASSTLLAGGLQETQYF.

The CDR3 sequence: CASSPTSGGYEQYF. CDR3 coding DNA: TGTGCCAGCTCACCCACTAGCGGGGGCTACGAGCAGTACTTC. The rearrangement links TRBV18 to TRBJ2-7, with 11 bases that match TRBD2. This CDR3 has 14 residues. The junction had 1 base not matched to a gene; V was cut back by 3 bases and J by 3 bases. CDR1 KGHSH and CDR2 LQKENI come from the germline V gene.

The chain couples TRBV5-1 to TRBJ2-7; no firm D call. Per the germline V gene, CDR1 is SGHRS and CDR2 is YFSETQ. The CDR3 extends over 15 amino acids. The V gene lost 4 bases and the J gene lost 3 bases, with 17 bases spanning the gap. The CDR3 protein is CASSPVAAGVYEQYF. The CDR3, as DNA: TGCGCCAGCAGCCCCGTTGCAGCCGGAGTCTACGAGCAGTACTTC.

The chain has TRBV5-1 and TRBJ1-1; maybe TRBD1 (5 bases). V was cut by 4 bases and J by 5 bases, with 15 bases left in between. Germline lookup yields CDR1 SGHRS and CDR2 YFSETQ. The CDR3 spans 14 residues. The CDR3 is CASSLPLGGTEAFF. DNA of the CDR3: TGCGCCAGCAGCCTACCTTTGGGGGGAACTGAAGCTTTCTTT.

This chain links TRBV6-6 with TRBJ1-5; 10 bases map to TRBD1. Germline CDR1 and CDR2: MNHNY and SVGAGI (reference sequence). V lost 6 bases to trimming and J lost 6 bases; unmatched junction nucleotides: 8. The CDR3 extends over 15 amino acids. The CDR3 sequence: CASRATGQGSQPQHF. The CDR3 nucleotides read TGTGCCAGCAGGGCTACGGGACAGGGGTCTCAGCCCCAGCATTTT.

The chain recombines TRBV7-2 with TRBJ2-3; a weak D match, TRBD1 (5 bases). Germline V CDR1 and CDR2: SGHTA, FQGNSA. Between the trimmed V and J ends, which lost 1 base and 11 bases, there was a span of 19 bases. This CDR3 comprises 15 residues. The CDR3 here is CASSLGSGAFSEQYF. The CDR3 bases are TGTGCCAGCAGCTTAGGGTCTGGGGCCTTCAGTGAGCAGTATTTT.

The chain couples TRBV10-3 to TRBJ1-5; tentative D call: TRBD1 (5 bases). Looked up from germline, CDR1 is ENHRY and CDR2 is SYGVKD. The V end lost 0 bases, the J end lost 7 bases, and 13 bases lay between the germline ends. This CDR3 contains 15 residues. The CDR3, as DNA: TGTGCCATCAGTGAGTCGAACCAGGGAAGCCAGCCCCAGCATTTT. It specifies CAISESNQGSQPQHF.

This clone appeared a single time. The chain carries TRBV5-4 and TRBJ1-1, with 8 bases identical to TRBD1. The V segment lost 4 bases and the J segment 7 bases; nucleotides outside the gene matches: 6. The CDR3 loop spans 13 amino acids. Germline-derived CDR1 and CDR2 are SGHNT and YYREEE (reference sequence). This chain's CDR3 is CASSPQGVGEAFF. CDR3 DNA: TGTGCCAGCAGCCCACAGGGGGTGGGTGAAGCTTTCTTT.

This chain joins TRBV5-1 and TRBJ2-1; TRBD1 aligns across 10 bases. There are 16 residues in the CDR3. Germline loops: CDR1 SGHRS, CDR2 YFSETQ. The J segment lost 8 bases and the V segment lost 1 base, leaving 9 bases of the junction unmatched. This CDR3 is CASSLNRLDRGYEQFF. The CDR3 region has the DNA TGCGCCAGCAGCTTGAACCGGCTGGACAGGGGGTATGAGCAGTTCTTC.

The chain uses TRBV19 and TRBJ1-5; TRBD1 aligns across 8 bases. The CDR3 is 12 residues long. The junction had 3 bases not matched to a gene; V was cut back by 8 bases and J by 6 bases. CDR1 is LNHDA, CDR2 SQIVND, per germline (reference sequence). The CDR3 nucleotides are TGTGCCAGTGGGACAGGCGGTCAGCCCCAGCATTTT. This sequence encodes CASGTGGQPQHF.

The chain recombines TRBV28 with TRBJ2-7; the D is unclear. The V end lost 4 bases, the J end lost 3 bases, and 7 bases lay between the germline ends. CDR1 MDHEN and CDR2 SYDVKM come from the germline V gene. This CDR3 is built from 12 residues. CDR3: CASSSLYYEQYF. The CDR3 coding sequence is TGTGCCAGCAGTTCCCTTTACTACGAGCAGTACTTC.

The V gene is TRBV20-1, the J gene TRBJ2-7; tentative D call: TRBD1 (6 bases). The CDR3 is made up of 11 amino acids. Germline CDR1 and CDR2: DFQATT and SNEGSKA (reference sequence). V was shortened by 6 bases and J by 8 bases, with 14 bases between the two germline ends. The CDR3 loop is CSAIQGPQQYF. CDR3 sequence (DNA): TGCAGTGCCATACAGGGCCCGCAGCAGTACTTC.

The rearrangement joins TRBV11-1 to TRBJ1-1; 7 nucleotides match TRBD1. Trimming took 6 bases from V and 0 from J; bases not matched to a gene: 7. This CDR3 spans 15 amino acids. Germline CDR1 SGHAT, CDR2 FQDESV (reference sequence). The CDR3 region is CASSLDRALNTEAFF. CDR3 coding DNA: TGTGCCAGCAGTCTCGACAGGGCCCTGAACACTGAAGCTTTCTTT.

The V call is TRBV4-2, the J call TRBJ1-5; perhaps TRBD1 as D (5 bases). Germline CDR1 and CDR2: LGHNA and YNFKEQ. Trimming removed 0 bases at V and 1 base at J, with 10 bases between. The CDR3 spans 16 residues. CDR3 nucleotide sequence: TGTGCCAGCAGCCAAGACGGCGGGGGGAGCAATCAGCCCCAGCATTTT. Protein product: CASSQDGGGSNQPQHF.